This TCR beta chain originates from a study of blood T cell repertoires in COVID-19. Study background: The United States, Italy and Spain supplied acute and convalescent COVID-19 samples. T cells, B-cell-depleted T cells, or PBMCs supplied cDNA or gDNA.

Study processing details: Cell counts per sample came from amplifying reference gene primers. The protocol was immunoSEQ multiplex PCR, while the TCRdb copy is restricted to in-frame clones and leaves out a portion. V, J and clone size were drawn from that table, and D and trimming were deduced from the DNA. The sample consists of around 250,000 clones, more than 75% of them appearing once. This sequence was found in a man aged 40-49 years with active or convalescent COVID-19. Input material: peripheral blood.

CDR3 loop: CAWALADYEQYF. Written as DNA, the CDR3 is TGTGCCTGGGCCCTAGCGGATTACGAGCAGTACTTC. The chain recombines TRBV30 with TRBJ2-7; 7 bases align to TRBD2. This CDR3 spans 12 amino acids. Germline V gene sequence: CDR1 GTSNPN, CDR2 SVGIG (reference sequence). J gave up 4 bases and V 5 bases, and 5 bases lay outside the gene matches.